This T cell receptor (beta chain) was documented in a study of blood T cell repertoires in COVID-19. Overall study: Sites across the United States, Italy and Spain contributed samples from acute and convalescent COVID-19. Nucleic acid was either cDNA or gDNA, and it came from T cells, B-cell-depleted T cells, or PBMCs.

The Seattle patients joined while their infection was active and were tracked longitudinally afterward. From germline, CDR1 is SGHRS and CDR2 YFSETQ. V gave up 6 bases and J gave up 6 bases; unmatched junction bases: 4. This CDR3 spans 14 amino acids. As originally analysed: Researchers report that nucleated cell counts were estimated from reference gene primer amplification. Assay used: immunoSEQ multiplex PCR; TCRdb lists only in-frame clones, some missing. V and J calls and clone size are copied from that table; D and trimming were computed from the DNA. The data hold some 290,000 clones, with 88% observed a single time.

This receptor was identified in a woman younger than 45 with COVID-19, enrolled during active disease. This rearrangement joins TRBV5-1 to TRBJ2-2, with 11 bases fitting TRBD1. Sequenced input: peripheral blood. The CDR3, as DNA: TGCGCCAGCAACGGGGACAGGGGGGCCGGGGAGCTGTTTTTT. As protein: CASNGDRGAGELFF.